The 8 T cell receptor beta chains below were found in one sample sequenced in a study of blood T cell repertoires in COVID-19. Repertoires were generated with immunoSEQ multiplex PCR, while TCRdb's copy carries only in-frame clones and drops some. This table holds 130,000 to 150,000 clones, around four fifths found once. The sample taken for sequencing was peripheral blood. The receptors here all came from a woman aged 40 to 49 with active or convalescent COVID-19.

This rearrangement joins TRBV4-3 to TRBJ1-1; D perhaps matches TRBD1 (6 bases). The CDR3 contains 16 residues. Per germline, CDR1 LGHNA and CDR2 YSLEER. The germline V and J ends were trimmed by 0 bases and 1 base, with 12 bases remaining between them. The CDR3 loop reads CASSQDLRGGNTEAFF. CDR3 DNA: TGCGCCAGCAGCCAAGATCTTAGGGGGGGGAACACTGAAGCTTTCTTT.

The table lists this clone with a few counts. The V call is TRBV27, the J call TRBJ1-5, with D possibly matching TRBD1 (5 bases). V lost 6 bases and J lost 3, with 12 bases in between. CDR3 size: 14 residues. Per the germline V gene, CDR1 is MNHEY and CDR2 is SMNVEV (reference sequence). CDR3 region: CASREGSFNQPQHF. CDR3 coding DNA: TGTGCCAGCAGGGAGGGGTCCTTCAATCAGCCCCAGCATTTT.

The rearrangement uses TRBV6-4 and TRBJ2-7; D possibly corresponds to TRBD1 (6 bases). Between the trimmed V and J ends, which lost 10 bases and 0 bases, there was a span of 19 bases. Germline V gene lookup returns CDR1 MRHNA and CDR2 SNTAGT. The CDR3 covers 15 residues. CDR3 in amino acids: CATRLEGTSSYEQYF. CDR3 sequence (DNA): TGTGCCACGAGATTAGAGGGGACATCCTCCTACGAGCAGTACTTC.

This clone was counted between two and nine times. The rearrangement links TRBV6-1 to TRBJ1-6; D ambiguous. There are 13 residues in the CDR3. V dropped 3 bases and J dropped 7 bases, with 7 bases sitting between them. In germline, CDR1 is MNHNS, CDR2 SASEGT. Written as DNA, the CDR3 is TGTGCCAGCAGTGACAGGTTAAATTCACCCCTCCACTTT. Translating gives CASSDRLNSPLHF.

The J gene is TRBJ1-6, the V gene TRBV19; D is ambiguous. The CDR3 loop spans 14 amino acids. CDR1 and CDR2 from the germline V gene are LNHDA and SQIVND (reference sequence). The V and J ends lost 5 bases and 7 bases respectively, with 12 bases between them. The chain's CDR3 is CASSGGLRNSPLHF. The CDR3 nucleotides read TGTGCCAGTAGTGGAGGGCTAAGGAATTCACCCCTCCACTTT.

This clone occurred once. The chain couples TRBV28 to TRBJ1-6; no definite D call. The CDR3 has 13 residues. V lost 6 bases, J lost 7 bases, and 10 bases lay in between. Germline V gives CDR1 MDHEN, CDR2 SYDVKM. The CDR3 here is CASSPPENSPLHF. The CDR3, as DNA: TGTGCCAGCAGCCCTCCGGAGAATTCACCCCTCCACTTT.

The chain combines TRBV25-1 with TRBJ1-3; unclear D gene. Germline V gene data show CDR1 as MGHDK and CDR2 as SYGVNS. V dropped 4 bases and J dropped 4 bases, with 17 bases sitting between them. The CDR3 is 16 amino acids. The CDR3 DNA follows: TGTGCCAGCAGTGTAGGACTCCAAGGACCGGGAAACACCATATATTTT. This translates into CASSVGLQGPGNTIYF.

This chain joins TRBV5-1 and TRBJ2-7; TRBD1 matches 9 bases. V lost 0 bases to trimming and J lost 5 bases; unmatched junction nucleotides: 6. Germline CDR1 reads SGHRS; CDR2 reads YFSETQ. The CDR3 totals 15 residues. The CDR3 DNA reads as TGCGCCAGCAGCTTGGCGACAGGGGGAAGAAACGAGCAGTACTTC. This encodes CASSLATGGRNEQYF.